Reported below is one T cell receptor beta chain. The sample originates from a study of identical twins. MiXCR was run by TCRdb on the 5' RACE reads, yielding one entry per CDR3 protein. Here the sample spans a few hundred thousand distinct CDR3 sequences, approximately 9.6% being singletons. V was clipped by 1 base and J by 3 bases, with 13 bases between them. In germline, CDR1 is DFQATT, CDR2 SNEGSKA (reference sequence). The CDR3 contains 15 residues. The data were also submitted as part of a second study, on yellow fever vaccine responses in identical twins.

The sequenced sample consisted of PBMCs. The chain has TRBV20-1 and TRBJ2-1, with D perhaps matching TRBD1 (5 bases). The receptor was derived from a woman younger than 35 in good health. The CDR3 protein is CSARGSIQGYNEQFF. For the CDR3, the DNA is TGCAGTGCTAGAGGTTCCATTCAGGGCTACAATGAGCAGTTCTTC.